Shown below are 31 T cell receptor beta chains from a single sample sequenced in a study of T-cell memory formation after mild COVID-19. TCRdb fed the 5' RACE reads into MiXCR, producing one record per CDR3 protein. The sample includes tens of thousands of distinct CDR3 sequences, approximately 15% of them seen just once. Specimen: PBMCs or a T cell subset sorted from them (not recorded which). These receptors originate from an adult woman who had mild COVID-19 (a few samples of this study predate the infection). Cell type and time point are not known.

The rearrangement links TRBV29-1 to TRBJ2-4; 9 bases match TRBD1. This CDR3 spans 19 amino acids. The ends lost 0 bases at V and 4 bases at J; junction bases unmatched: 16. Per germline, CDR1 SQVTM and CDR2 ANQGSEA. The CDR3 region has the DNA TGCAGCGTTGAAGATAGGAGGTTAACAGGGGGCCGCCTTAAAAACATTCAGTACTTC. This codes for CSVEDRRLTGGRLKNIQYF. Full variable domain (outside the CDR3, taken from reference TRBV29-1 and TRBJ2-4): SAVISQKPSRDICQRGTSLTIQCQVDSQVTMMFWYRQQPGQSLTLIATANQGSEATYESGFVIDKFPISRPNLTFSTLTVSNMSPEDSSIYLCSVEDRRLTGGRLKNIQYFGAGTRLSVL.

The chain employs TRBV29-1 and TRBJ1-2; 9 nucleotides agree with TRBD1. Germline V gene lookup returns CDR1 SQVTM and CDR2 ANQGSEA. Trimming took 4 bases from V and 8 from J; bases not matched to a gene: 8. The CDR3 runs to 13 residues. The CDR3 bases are TGCAGCGTTGCCGGGACAGGGTCCGGGGGCTACACCTTC. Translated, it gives CSVAGTGSGGYTF.

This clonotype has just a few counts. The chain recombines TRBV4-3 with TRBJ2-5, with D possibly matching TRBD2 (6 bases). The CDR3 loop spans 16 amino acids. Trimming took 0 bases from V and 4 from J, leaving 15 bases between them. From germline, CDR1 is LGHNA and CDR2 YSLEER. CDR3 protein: CASSQERQLGGETQYF. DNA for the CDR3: TGCGCCAGCAGCCAAGAGCGGCAACTGGGGGGAGAGACCCAGTACTTC.

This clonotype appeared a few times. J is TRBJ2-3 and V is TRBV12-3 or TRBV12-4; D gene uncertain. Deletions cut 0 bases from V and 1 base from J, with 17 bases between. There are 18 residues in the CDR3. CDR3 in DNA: TGTGCCAGCAGTTTAGCGCTTGAGGTCTGGAAAGGCACAGATACGCAGTATTTT. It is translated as CASSLALEVWKGTDTQYF.

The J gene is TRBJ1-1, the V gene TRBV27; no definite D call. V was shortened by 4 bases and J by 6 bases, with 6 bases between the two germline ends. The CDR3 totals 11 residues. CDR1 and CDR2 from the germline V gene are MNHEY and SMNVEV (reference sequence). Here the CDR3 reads CASSSNSEAFF. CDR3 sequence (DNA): TGTGCCAGCAGTTCCAACTCTGAAGCTTTCTTT.

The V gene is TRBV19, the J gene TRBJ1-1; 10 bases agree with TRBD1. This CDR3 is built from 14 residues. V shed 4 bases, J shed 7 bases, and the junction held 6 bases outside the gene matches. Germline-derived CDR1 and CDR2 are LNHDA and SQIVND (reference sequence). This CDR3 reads CASSTDRGFNEAFF. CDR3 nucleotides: TGTGCCAGTAGTACGGACAGGGGGTTTAATGAAGCTTTCTTT.

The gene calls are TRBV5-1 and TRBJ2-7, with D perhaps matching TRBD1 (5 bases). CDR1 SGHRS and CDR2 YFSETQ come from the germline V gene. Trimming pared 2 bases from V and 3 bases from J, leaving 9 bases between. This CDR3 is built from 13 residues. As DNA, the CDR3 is TGCGCCAGCAGCTTCAGGGTTGGCTACGAGCAGTACTTC. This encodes CASSFRVGYEQYF.

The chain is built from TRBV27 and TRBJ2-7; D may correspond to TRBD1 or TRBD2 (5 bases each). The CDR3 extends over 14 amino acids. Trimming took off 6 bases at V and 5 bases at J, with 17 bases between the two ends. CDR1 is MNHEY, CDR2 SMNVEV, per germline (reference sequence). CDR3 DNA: TGTGCCAGCAGATTAGATTCGGGGCAAAACGAGCAGTACTTC. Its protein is CASRLDSGQNEQYF.

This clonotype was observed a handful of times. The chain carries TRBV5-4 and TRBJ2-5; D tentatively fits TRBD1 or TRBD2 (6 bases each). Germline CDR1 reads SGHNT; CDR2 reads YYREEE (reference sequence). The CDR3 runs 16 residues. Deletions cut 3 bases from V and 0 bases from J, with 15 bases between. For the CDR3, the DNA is TGTGCCAGCAGCTCGACCGGGGGCCCCAACCAAGAGACCCAGTACTTC. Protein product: CASSSTGGPNQETQYF. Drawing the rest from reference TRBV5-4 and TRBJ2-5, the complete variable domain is ETGVTQSPTHLIKTRGQQVTLRCSSQSGHNTVSWYQQALGQGPQFIFQYYREEENGRGNFPPRFSGLQFPNYSSELNVNALELDDSALYLCASSSTGGPNQETQYFGPGTRLLVL.

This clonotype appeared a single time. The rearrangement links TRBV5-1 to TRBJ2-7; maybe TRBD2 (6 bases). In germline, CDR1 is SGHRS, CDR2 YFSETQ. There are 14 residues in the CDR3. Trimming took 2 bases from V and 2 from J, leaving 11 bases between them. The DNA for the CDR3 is TGCGCCAGCAGCTTATATTCGGGAGCCTACGAGCAGTACTTC. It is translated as CASSLYSGAYEQYF.

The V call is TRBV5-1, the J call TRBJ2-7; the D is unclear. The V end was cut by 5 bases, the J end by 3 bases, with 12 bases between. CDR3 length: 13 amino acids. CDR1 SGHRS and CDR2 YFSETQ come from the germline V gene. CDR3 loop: CASSRDTLYEQYF. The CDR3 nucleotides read TGCGCCAGCAGTCGTGACACACTCTACGAGCAGTACTTC.

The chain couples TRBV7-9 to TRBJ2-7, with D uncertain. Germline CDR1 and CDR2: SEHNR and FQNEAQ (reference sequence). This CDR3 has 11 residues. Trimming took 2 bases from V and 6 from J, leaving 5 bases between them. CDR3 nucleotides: TGTGCCAGCAGCTTAATTGGCGAGCAGTACTTC. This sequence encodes CASSLIGEQYF.

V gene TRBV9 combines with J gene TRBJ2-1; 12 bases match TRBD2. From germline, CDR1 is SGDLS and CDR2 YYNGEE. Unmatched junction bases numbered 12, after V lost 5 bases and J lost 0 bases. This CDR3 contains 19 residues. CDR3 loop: CASSIDGLAGLNSYNEQFF. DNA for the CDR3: TGTGCCAGCAGTATCGACGGACTAGCGGGACTAAACTCCTACAATGAGCAGTTCTTC.

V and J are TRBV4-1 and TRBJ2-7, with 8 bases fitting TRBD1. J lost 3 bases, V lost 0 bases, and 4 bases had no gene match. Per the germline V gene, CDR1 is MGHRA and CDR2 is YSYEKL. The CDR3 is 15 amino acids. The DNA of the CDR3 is TGCGCCAGCAGCCAAGAAGAGACAGGGGACTACGAGCAGTACTTC. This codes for CASSQEETGDYEQYF.

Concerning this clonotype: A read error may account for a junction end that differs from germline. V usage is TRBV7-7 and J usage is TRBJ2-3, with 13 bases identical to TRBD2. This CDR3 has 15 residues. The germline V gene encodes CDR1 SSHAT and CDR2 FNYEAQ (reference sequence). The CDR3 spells CASSPGLAGPDTQYF. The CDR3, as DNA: TGTGCTAGCAGCCCGGGACTAGCGGGGCCAGATACGCAGTATTTT.

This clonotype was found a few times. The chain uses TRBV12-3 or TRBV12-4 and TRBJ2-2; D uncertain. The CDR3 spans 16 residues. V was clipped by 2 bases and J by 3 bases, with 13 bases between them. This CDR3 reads CASSLRLSFDTGELFF. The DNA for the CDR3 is TGTGCCAGCAGTTTACGGCTGTCATTCGACACCGGGGAGCTGTTTTTT.

The CDR3 DNA sequence: TGCGCCAGCAGCCCGGACGACAGGGGCCCAGATACGCAGTATTTT. This codes for CASSPDDRGPDTQYF. This chain connects TRBV5-1 to TRBJ2-3, with 8 bases lining up with TRBD1. Trimming took 4 bases from V and 4 from J; bases not matched to a gene: 8. The length of the CDR3 is 15 residues. CDR1 is SGHRS and CDR2 is YFSETQ in the germline V gene.

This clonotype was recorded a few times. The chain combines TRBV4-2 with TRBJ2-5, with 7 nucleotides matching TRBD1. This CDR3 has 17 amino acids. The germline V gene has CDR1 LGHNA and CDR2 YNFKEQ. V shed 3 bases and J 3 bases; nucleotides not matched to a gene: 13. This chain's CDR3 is CASSQHGTGAAEETQYF. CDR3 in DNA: TGTGCCAGCAGCCAGCACGGCACAGGGGCTGCGGAAGAGACCCAGTACTTC.

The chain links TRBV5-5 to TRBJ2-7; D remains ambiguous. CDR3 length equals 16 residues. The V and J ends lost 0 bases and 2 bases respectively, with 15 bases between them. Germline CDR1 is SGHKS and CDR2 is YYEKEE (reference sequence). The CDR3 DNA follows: TGTGCCAGCAGCTTGGATGTCAGCCATATAGCCTACGAGCAGTACTTC. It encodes CASSLDVSHIAYEQYF.

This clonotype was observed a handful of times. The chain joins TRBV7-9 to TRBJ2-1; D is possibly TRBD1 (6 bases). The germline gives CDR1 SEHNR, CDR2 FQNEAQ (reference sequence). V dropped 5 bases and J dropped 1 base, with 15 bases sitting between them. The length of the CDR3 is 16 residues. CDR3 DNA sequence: TGTGCCAGCAGCCCCCGTTTTACAGGGTCCTACAATGAGCAGTTCTTC. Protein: CASSPRFTGSYNEQFF.

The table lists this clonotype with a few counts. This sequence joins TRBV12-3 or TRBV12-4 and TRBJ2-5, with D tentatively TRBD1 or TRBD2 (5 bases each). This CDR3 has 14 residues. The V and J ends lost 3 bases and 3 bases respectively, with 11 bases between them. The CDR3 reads CASSFSWGKETQYF. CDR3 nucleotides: TGTGCCAGCAGTTTTTCGTGGGGGAAAGAGACCCAGTACTTC.

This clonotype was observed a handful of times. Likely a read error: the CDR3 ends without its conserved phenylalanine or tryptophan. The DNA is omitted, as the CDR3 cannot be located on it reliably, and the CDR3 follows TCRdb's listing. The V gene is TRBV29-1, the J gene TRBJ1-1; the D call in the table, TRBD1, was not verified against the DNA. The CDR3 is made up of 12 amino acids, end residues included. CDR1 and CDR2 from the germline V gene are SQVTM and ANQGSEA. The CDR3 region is CSVEGIGQGTMV.

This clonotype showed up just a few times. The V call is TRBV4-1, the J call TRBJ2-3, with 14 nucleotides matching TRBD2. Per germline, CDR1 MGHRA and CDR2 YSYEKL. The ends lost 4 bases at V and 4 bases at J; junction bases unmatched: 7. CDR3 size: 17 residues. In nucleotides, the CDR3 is TGCGCCAGCAGCCCGACTAGCGGGGGGGCTGGCGCAGATACGCAGTATTTT. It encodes CASSPTSGGAGADTQYF.

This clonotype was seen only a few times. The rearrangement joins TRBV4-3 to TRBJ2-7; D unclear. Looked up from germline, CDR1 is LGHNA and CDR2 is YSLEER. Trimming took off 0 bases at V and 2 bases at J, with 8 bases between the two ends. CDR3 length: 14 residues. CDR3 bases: TGCGCCAGCAGCCAAGATAAGCGAGCCTACGAGCAGTACTTC. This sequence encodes CASSQDKRAYEQYF.

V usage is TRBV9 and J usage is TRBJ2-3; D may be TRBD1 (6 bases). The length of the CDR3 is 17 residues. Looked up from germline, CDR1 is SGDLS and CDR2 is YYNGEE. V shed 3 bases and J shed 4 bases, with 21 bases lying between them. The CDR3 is CASSGSSGTPSPDTQYF. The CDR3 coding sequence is TGTGCCAGCAGCGGAAGTTCGGGGACACCGAGCCCAGATACGCAGTATTTT.

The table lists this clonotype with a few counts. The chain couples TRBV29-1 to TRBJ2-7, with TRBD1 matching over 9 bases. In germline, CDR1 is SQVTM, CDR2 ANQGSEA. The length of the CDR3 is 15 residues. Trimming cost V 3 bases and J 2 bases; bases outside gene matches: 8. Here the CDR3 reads CSVEATGTGTYEQYF. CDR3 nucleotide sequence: TGCAGCGTTGAGGCAACCGGGACAGGGACCTACGAGCAGTACTTC.

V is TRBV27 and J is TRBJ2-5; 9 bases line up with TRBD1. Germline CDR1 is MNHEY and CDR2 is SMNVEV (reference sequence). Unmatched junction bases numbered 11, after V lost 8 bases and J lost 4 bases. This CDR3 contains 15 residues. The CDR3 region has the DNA TGTGCCAGCTCGATACAGGGGGCGAGGTTAGAGACCCAGTACTTC. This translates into CASSIQGARLETQYF.

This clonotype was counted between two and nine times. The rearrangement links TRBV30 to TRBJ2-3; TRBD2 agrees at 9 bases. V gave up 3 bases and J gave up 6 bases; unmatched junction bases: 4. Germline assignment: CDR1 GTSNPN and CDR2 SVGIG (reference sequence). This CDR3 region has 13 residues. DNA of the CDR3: TGTGCCTGGAGCCTCCTAGCGGGGGATACGCAGTATTTT. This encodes CAWSLLAGDTQYF.

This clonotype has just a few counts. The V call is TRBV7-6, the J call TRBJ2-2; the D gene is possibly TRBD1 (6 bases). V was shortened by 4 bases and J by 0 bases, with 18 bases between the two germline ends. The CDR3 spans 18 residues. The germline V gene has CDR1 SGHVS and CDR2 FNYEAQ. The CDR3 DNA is TGTGCCAGCAGCTCAAATTGGGACACCTACGCGAACACCGGGGAGCTGTTTTTT. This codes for CASSSNWDTYANTGELFF.

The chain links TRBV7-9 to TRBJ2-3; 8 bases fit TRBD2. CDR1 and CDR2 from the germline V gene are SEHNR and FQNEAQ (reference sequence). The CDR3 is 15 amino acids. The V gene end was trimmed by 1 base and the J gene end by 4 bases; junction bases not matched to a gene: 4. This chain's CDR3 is CASSLDGGRPDTQYF. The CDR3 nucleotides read TGTGCCAGCAGCTTAGACGGCGGGAGGCCAGATACGCAGTATTTT. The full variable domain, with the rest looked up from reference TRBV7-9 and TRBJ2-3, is DTGVSQNPRHKITKRGQNVTFRCDPISEHNRLYWYRQTLGQGPEFLTYFQNEAQLEKSRLLSDRFSAERPKGSFSTLEIQRTEQGDSAMYLCASSLDGGRPDTQYFGPGTRLTVL.

The CDR3 loop reads CASREANTGELFF. The CDR3 DNA reads as TGCGCCAGCCGGGAAGCCAACACCGGGGAGCTGTTTTTT. The rearrangement links TRBV4-1 to TRBJ2-2, with D possibly matching TRBD2 (5 bases). This CDR3 contains 13 residues. V was pared by 8 bases and J by 2 bases, with 9 bases between. Per the germline V gene, CDR1 is MGHRA and CDR2 is YSYEKL.